This TCR beta chain was obtained from a study of cytomegalovirus exposure and HLA in healthy donors. Whole-study context: Previous work identified 117 million unique TCR beta sequences from around 180 million T cells.

This PCR relied on a set of 60 Vbeta primers and 13 Jbeta primers. Data came from immunoSEQ multiplex PCR; TCRdb stores just in-frame clones and leaves some out. The sample holds about 170,000 clones; about 80% are singletons and the top ten take more than 2%. This clone has a handful of counts. This CDR3 comprises 16 residues. In germline, CDR1 is MNHNY, CDR2 SVGAGI (reference sequence). J gave up 1 base and V 2 bases, and 6 bases lay outside the gene matches. The chain couples TRBV6-6 to TRBJ2-7, with 9 bases aligning to TRBD2. The TCR sequence derives from a woman aged 25 to 39 in good health and CMV-seropositive. Sequenced: PBMCs. The CDR3 DNA sequence: TGTGCCAGCAGTTACCCGACTAGCGGACATTCCTACGAGCAGTACTTC. Translating it yields CASSYPTSGHSYEQYF.